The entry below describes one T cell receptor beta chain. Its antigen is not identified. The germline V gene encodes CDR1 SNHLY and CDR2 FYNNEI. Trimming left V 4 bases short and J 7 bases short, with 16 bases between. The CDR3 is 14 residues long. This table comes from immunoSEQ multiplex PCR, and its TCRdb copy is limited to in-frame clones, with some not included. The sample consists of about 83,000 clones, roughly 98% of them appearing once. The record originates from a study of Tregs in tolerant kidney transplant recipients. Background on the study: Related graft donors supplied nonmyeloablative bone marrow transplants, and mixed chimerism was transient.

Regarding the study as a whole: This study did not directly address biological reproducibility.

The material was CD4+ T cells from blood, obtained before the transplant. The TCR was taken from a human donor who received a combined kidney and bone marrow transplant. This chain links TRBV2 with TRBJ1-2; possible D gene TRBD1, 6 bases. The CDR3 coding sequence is TGTGCCAGCAGTGGGACAGACCCAATGGGTGGCTACACCTTC. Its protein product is CASSGTDPMGGYTF.